These 9 T cell receptor beta chains were sequenced from one sample in a study of T cell changes during pregnancy in multiple sclerosis. Sequencing used immunoSEQ multiplex PCR; TCRdb keeps in-frame clones, though not all of them. The sample consists of tens of thousands of clones, about 93% of them appearing once. The starting material was CD4+ T cells from peripheral blood mononuclear cells, obtained in the second trimester of pregnancy. The receptors here all came from a female donor with multiple sclerosis, enrolled in a pregnancy study.

This clone was seen a handful of times. J is TRBJ1-2 and V is TRBV5-1, with 8 bases identical to TRBD1. J lost 7 bases, V lost 0 bases, and 2 bases had no gene match. CDR1 and CDR2 from the germline V gene are SGHRS and YFSETQ. CDR3 length: 13 amino acids. CDR3 loop: CASSLGTGLGYTF. DNA of the CDR3: TGCGCCAGCAGCTTGGGGACAGGGCTTGGCTACACCTTC.

The J gene is TRBJ2-2, the V gene TRBV27; D might be TRBD1 (6 bases). The CDR3 consists of 14 residues. V was shortened by 5 bases and J by 4 bases, with 11 bases between the two germline ends. Looked up from germline, CDR1 is MNHEY and CDR2 is SMNVEV (reference sequence). As DNA, the CDR3 is TGTGCCAGCAGTGGATTCAGGGGCACCGGGGAGCTGTTTTTT. This encodes CASSGFRGTGELFF.

This rearrangement joins TRBV5-6 to TRBJ2-4, with TRBD2 as a possible D gene (7 bases). The CDR3 sequence is 15 residues long. Germline CDR1 SGHDT, CDR2 YYEEEE. V was cut by 3 bases and J by 10 bases, with 20 bases left in between. CDR3 sequence reads: CASSWGGARGLIQYF. CDR3 nucleotide sequence: TGTGCCAGCAGCTGGGGAGGGGCCAGGGGATTGATTCAGTACTTC.

This chain connects TRBV6-5 to TRBJ1-2, with D unclear. This CDR3 is built from 16 residues. V dropped 1 base and J dropped 7 bases, with 19 bases sitting between them. Germline lookup yields CDR1 MNHEY and CDR2 SVGAGI. The CDR3 sequence is CASSYFSSSVTGGYTF. The DNA for the CDR3 is TGTGCCAGCAGTTACTTCTCCTCCTCGGTCACTGGTGGCTACACCTTC.

The V and J genes are TRBV7-2 and TRBJ1-6; 10 bases match TRBD1. This CDR3 contains 15 residues. From germline, CDR1 is SGHTA and CDR2 FQGNSA. The ends lost 1 base at V and 6 bases at J; junction bases unmatched: 0. CDR3 bases: TGTGCCAGCAGCTTAGGGGACAGGGGTAATTCACCCCTCCACTTT. Residues: CASSLGDRGNSPLHF.

The chain links TRBV5-1 to TRBJ1-1, with TRBD1 as a possible D gene (6 bases). There are 16 residues in the CDR3. Germline values: CDR1 SGHRS, CDR2 YFSETQ. Trimming cost V 6 bases and J 0 bases, with 18 bases left between them. CDR3 coding DNA: TGCGCCAGCAAATCGGGGGGGGGCGGCATGAACACTGAAGCTTTCTTT. Translation: CASKSGGGGMNTEAFF.

This clone was recorded once. The gene calls are TRBV28 and TRBJ1-3; a possible D gene is TRBD1 (6 bases). The CDR3 contains 12 residues. V gave up 10 bases and J gave up 3 bases, with 10 bases separating them. Per the germline V gene, CDR1 is MDHEN and CDR2 is SYDVKM. The CDR3 coding sequence is TGTGCCATAAAGGGGGTTGGAAACACCATATATTTT. It codes for CAIKGVGNTIYF. The full variable domain, with the rest looked up from reference TRBV28 and TRBJ1-3, is DVKVTQSSRYLVKRTGEKVFLECVQDMDHENMFWYRQDPGLGLRLIYFSYDVKMKEKGDIPEGYSVSREKKERFSLILESASTNQTSMYLCAIKGVGNTIYFGEGSWLTVV.

The J gene is TRBJ2-5, the V gene TRBV15; no definite D call. This CDR3 contains 12 residues. The V end was cut by 9 bases, the J end by 6 bases, with 14 bases between. Looked up from germline, CDR1 is LNHNV and CDR2 is YYDKDF (reference sequence). CDR3 coding DNA: TGTGCCACTGGTCAGGTGGGTCAGACCCAGTACTTC. Translated: CATGQVGQTQYF.

This clone came up once. The chain employs TRBV11-3 and TRBJ2-1; D may be TRBD1 (5 bases). V was shortened by 5 bases and J by 10 bases, with 12 bases between the two germline ends. The CDR3 runs to 12 residues. In germline, CDR1 is SGHNT, CDR2 YENEEA. This chain's CDR3 is CASSRTIGEQFF. As DNA, the CDR3 is TGTGCCAGCAGCCGGACAATCGGGGAGCAGTTCTTC.